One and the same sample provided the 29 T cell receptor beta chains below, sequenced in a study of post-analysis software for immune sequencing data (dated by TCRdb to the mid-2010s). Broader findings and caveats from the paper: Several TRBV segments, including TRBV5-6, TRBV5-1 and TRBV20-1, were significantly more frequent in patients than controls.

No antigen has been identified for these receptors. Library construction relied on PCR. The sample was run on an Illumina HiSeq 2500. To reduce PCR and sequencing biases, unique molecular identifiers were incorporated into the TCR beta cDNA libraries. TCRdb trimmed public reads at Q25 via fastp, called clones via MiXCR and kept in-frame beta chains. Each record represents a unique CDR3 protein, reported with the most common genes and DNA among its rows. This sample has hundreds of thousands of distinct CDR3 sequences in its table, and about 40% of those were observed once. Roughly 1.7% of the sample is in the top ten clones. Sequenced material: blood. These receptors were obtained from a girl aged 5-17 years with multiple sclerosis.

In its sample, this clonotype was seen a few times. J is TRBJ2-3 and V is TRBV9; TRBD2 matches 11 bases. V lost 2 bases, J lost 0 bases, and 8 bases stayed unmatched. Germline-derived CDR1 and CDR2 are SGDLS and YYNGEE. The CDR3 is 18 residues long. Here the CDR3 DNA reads TGTGCCAGCAGCGTCTTAGCGGGGGGGTCCCCTAGCACAGATACGCAGTATTTT. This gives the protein CASSVLAGGSPSTDTQYF.

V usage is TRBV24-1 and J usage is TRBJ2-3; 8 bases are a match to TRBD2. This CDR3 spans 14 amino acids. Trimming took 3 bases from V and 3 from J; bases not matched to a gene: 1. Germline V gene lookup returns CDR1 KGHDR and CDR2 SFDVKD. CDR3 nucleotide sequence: TGTGCCACCAGTGATAGCGGGAGTACAGATACGCAGTATTTT. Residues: CATSDSGSTDTQYF.

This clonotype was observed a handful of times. This chain's CDR3 is CASSLGLAGGYGHNEQFF. The DNA for the CDR3 is TGCGCCAGCAGCTTGGGACTAGCGGGAGGGTATGGGCACAATGAGCAGTTCTTC. The chain links TRBV5-1 to TRBJ2-1, with 14 bases lining up with TRBD2. Per germline, CDR1 SGHRS and CDR2 YFSETQ. The CDR3 has 18 amino acids. V trimming: 0 bases; J trimming: 5 bases; junction bases outside the gene matches: 7.

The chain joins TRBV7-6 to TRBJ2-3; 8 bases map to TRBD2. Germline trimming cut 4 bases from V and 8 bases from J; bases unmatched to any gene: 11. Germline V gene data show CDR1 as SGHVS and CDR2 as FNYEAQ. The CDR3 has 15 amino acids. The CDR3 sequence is CASSSPYGRAPTQYF. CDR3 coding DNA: TGTGCCAGCAGCTCGCCGTACGGGAGGGCTCCTACGCAGTATTTT. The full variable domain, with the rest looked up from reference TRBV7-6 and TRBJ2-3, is GAGVSQSPRYKVTKRGQDVALRCDPISGHVSLYWYRQALGQGPEFLTYFNYEAQQDKSGLPNDRFSAERPEGSISTLTIQRTEQRDSAMYRCASSSPYGRAPTQYFGPGTRLTVL.

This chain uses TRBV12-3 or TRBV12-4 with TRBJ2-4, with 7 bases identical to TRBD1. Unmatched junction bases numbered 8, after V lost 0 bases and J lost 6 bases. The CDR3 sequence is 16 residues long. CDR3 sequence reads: CASSLAPQGPSNIQYF. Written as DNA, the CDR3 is TGTGCCAGCAGTTTAGCACCACAGGGGCCTTCAAACATTCAGTACTTC.

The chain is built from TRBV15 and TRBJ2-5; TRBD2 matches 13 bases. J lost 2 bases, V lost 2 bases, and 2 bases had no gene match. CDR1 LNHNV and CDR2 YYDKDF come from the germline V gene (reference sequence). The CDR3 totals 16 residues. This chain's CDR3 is CATSRPLAGGQETQYF. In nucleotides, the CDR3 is TGTGCCACCAGCAGACCACTAGCGGGGGGGCAAGAGACCCAGTACTTC.

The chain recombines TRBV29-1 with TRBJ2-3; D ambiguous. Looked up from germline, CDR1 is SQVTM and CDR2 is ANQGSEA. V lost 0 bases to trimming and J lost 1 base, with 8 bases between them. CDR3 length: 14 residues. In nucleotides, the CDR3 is TGCAGCGTTGAAGAGGTACAGCGCACAGATACGCAGTATTTT. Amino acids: CSVEEVQRTDTQYF.

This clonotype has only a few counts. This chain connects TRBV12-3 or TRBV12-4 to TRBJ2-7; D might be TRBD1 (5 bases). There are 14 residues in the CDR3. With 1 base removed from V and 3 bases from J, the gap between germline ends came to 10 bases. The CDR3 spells CASSLVADSYEQYF. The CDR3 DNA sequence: TGTGCCAGCAGTTTAGTGGCAGACAGCTACGAGCAGTACTTC.

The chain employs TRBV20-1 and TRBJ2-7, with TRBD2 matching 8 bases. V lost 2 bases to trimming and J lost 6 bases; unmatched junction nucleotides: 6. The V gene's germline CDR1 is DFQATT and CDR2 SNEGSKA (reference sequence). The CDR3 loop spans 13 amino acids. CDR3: CSARWAGGFEQYF. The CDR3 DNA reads TGCAGTGCTAGATGGGCGGGAGGATTCGAGCAGTACTTC.

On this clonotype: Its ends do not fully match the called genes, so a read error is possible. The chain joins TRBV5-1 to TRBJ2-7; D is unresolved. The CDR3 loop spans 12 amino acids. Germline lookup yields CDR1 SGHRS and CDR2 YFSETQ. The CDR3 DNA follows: TGCACCAGCAGTTTTTCTTCTTACGAGCAGTACTTC. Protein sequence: CTSSFSSYEQYF.

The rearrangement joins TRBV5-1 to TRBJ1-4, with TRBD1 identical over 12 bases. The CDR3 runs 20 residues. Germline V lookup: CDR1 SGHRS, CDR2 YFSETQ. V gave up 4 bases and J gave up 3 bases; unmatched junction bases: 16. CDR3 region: CASSPRPPGQGASANEKLFF. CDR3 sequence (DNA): TGCGCCAGCAGCCCAAGGCCGCCGGGACAGGGGGCGTCGGCTAATGAAAAACTGTTTTTT. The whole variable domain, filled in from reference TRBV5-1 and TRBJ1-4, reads KAGVTQTPRYLIKTRGQQVTLSCSPISGHRSVSWYQQTPGQGLQFLFEYFSETQRNKGNFPGRFSGRQFSNSRSEMNVSTLELGDSALYLCASSPRPPGQGASANEKLFFGSGTQLSVL.

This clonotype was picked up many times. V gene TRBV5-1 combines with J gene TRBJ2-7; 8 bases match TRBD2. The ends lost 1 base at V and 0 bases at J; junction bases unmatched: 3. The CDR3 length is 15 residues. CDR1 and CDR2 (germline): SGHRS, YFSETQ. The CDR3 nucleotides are TGCGCCAGCAGCTTGACGGGAGGGAGCTCCTACGAGCAGTACTTC. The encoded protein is CASSLTGGSSYEQYF.

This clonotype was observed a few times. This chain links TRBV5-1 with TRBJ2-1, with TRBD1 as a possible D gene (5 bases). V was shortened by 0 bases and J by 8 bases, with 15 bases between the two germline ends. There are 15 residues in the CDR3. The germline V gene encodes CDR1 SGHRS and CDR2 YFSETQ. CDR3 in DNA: TGCGCCAGCAGCTTGGATGGGGCCCCTGGGGATGAGCAGTTCTTC. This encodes CASSLDGAPGDEQFF. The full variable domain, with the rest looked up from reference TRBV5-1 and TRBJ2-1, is KAGVTQTPRYLIKTRGQQVTLSCSPISGHRSVSWYQQTPGQGLQFLFEYFSETQRNKGNFPGRFSGRQFSNSRSEMNVSTLELGDSALYLCASSLDGAPGDEQFFGPGTRLTVL.

The CDR3 is CASSLRGETDTQYF. For the CDR3, the DNA is TGTGCCAGCAGTTTACGGGGGGAGACAGATACGCAGTATTTT. V and J are TRBV7-6 and TRBJ2-3; 7 nucleotides align to TRBD2. Germline-derived CDR1 and CDR2 are SGHVS and FNYEAQ. Losses at the gene ends were 6 bases for V and 3 bases for J; bases not matched to a gene: 6. CDR3 length: 14 amino acids.

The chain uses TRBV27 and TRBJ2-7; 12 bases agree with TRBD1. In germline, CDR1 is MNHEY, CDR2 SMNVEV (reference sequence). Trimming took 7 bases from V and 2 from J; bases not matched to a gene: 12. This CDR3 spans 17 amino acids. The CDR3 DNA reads TGTGCCAGCACCACACCGGGAGGGACAGGGGGCCCCTACGAGCAGTACTTC. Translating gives CASTTPGGTGGPYEQYF.

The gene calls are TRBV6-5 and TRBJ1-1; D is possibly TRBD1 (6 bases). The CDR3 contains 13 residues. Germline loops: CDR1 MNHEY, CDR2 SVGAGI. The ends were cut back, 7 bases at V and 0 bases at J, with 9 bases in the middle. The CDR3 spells CASTGQMNTEAFF. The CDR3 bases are TGTGCCAGCACCGGACAGATGAACACTGAAGCTTTCTTT.

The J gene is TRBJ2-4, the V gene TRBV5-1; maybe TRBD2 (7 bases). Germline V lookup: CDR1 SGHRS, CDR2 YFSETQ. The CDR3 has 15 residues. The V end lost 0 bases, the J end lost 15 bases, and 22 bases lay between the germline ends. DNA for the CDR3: TGCGCCAGCAGCTTGGTGGGGGGGCAGGATCTTGATACGTACTTC. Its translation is CASSLVGGQDLDTYF.

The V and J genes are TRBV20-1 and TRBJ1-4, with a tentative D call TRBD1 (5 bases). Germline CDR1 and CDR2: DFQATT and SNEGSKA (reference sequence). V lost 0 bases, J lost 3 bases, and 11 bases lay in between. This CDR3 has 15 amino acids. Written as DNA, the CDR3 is TGCAGTGCTAGAGATCGGGGGATGTCTAATGAAAAACTGTTTTTT. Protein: CSARDRGMSNEKLFF.

CDR3 amino acids: CASSQGTLAGGKTDTQYF. The DNA for the CDR3 is TGTGCCAGCAGCCAAGGAACCCTTGCGGGGGGGAAGACAGATACGCAGTATTTT. This sequence joins TRBV4-2 and TRBJ2-3; TRBD2 matches 9 bases. The CDR3 runs to 18 residues. Looked up from germline, CDR1 is LGHNA and CDR2 is YNFKEQ. The V segment lost 1 base and the J segment 3 bases; nucleotides outside the gene matches: 11.

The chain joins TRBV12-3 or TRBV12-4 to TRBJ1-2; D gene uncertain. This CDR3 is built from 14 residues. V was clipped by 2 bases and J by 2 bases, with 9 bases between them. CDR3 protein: CASSLTAGNYGYTF. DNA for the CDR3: TGTGCCAGCAGTTTAACGGCAGGCAACTATGGCTACACCTTC.

The CDR3, as DNA: TGTGCCAGCAGCCCTCGGCGGGGGGATAATGAGCAGTTCTTC. It yields the protein CASSPRRGDNEQFF. This chain joins TRBV7-8 and TRBJ2-1; 8 bases agree with TRBD2. Germline trimming cut 5 bases from V and 7 bases from J; bases unmatched to any gene: 7. The germline V gene has CDR1 SGHVS and CDR2 FQNEAQ. The CDR3 runs 14 residues.

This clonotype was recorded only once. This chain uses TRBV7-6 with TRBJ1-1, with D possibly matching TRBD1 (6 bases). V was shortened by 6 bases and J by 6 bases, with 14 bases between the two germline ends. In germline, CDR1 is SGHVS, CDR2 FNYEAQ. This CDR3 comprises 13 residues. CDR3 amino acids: CASRPRGIAEAFF. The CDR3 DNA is TGTGCCAGCAGACCAAGGGGGATCGCTGAAGCTTTCTTT.

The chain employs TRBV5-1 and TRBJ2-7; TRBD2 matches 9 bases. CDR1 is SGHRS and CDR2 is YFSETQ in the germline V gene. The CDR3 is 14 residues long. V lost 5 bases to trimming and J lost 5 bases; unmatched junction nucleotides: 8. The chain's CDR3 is CASSRLAGSNEQYF. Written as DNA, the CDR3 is TGCGCCAGCAGTCGGCTAGCGGGAAGCAACGAGCAGTACTTC.

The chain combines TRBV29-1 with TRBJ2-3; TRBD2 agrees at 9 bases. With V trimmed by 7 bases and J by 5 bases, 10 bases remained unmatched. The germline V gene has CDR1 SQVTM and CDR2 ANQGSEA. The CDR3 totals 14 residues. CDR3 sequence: CSAATSGDIDTQYF. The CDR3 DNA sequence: TGCAGCGCGGCGACTAGCGGTGATATAGATACGCAGTATTTT.

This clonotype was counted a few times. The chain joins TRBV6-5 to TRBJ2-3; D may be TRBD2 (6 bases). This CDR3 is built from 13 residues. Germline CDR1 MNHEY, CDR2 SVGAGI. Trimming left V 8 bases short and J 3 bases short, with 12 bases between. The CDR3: CASGGYSTDTQYF. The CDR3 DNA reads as TGTGCCAGCGGAGGGTATAGTACAGATACGCAGTATTTT.

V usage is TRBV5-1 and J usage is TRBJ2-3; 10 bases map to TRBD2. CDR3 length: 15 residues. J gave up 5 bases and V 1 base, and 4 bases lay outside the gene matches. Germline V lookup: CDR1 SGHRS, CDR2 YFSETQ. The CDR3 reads CASSLPSGGLDTQYF. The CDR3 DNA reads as TGCGCCAGCAGCTTGCCTAGCGGGGGACTAGATACGCAGTATTTT. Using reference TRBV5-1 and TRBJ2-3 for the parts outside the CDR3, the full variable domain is KAGVTQTPRYLIKTRGQQVTLSCSPISGHRSVSWYQQTPGQGLQFLFEYFSETQRNKGNFPGRFSGRQFSNSRSEMNVSTLELGDSALYLCASSLPSGGLDTQYFGPGTRLTVL.

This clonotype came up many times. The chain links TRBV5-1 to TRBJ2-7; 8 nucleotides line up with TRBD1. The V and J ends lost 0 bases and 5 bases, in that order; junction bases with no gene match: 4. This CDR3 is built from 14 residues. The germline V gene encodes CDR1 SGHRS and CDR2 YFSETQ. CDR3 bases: TGCGCCAGCAGCTTGGGACAGGGGAGCAACGAGCAGTACTTC. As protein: CASSLGQGSNEQYF.

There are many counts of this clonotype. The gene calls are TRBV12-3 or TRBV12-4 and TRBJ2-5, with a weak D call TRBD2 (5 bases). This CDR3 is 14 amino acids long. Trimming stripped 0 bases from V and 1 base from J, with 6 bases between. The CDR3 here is CASSLAGAQETQYF. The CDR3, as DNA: TGTGCCAGCAGTTTAGCGGGAGCCCAAGAGACCCAGTACTTC.

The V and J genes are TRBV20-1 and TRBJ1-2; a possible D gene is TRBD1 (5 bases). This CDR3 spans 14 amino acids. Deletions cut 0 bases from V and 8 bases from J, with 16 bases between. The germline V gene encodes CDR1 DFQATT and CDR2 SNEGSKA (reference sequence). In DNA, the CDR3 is TGCAGTGCTAGAGATCTCAAGGGGCTGGGAGGCTACACCTTC. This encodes CSARDLKGLGGYTF.